These T cell receptor beta chains were read from a single sample in a study of T cell responses to AZD1222 COVID-19 vaccine. TCRdb's copy holds only in-frame clones and misses some; the assay was immunoSEQ multiplex PCR. The sample contains over 100,000 clones, 80% to 90% of which appear only once. Sample: peripheral blood, taken on day 0 of AZD1222 vaccination. The receptors were sampled from an adult in good health. CDR3s include the opening cysteine and the closing phenylalanine or tryptophan. The D gene is left open where the match is weak. Clone size is not always given. Where it is, it says once, few, many or a class for expanded clones.

NA | NA | TRBJ1-1 | TRBV20-1 | TGCAGTGCTGATGGGACCGTCGAAGCTTTCTTT | CSADGTVEAFF
few | NA | TRBJ2-7 | TRBV15 | TGTGCCACCAGCAGAGATCGAAGACTATACGAGCAGTACTTC | CATSRDRRLYEQYF
NA | NA | TRBJ2-2 | TRBV7-8 | TGTGCCAGCAGCTTAGCGGGGTCCAACACCGGGGAGCTGTTTTTT | CASSLAGSNTGELFF
NA | NA | TRBJ1-5 | TRBV6-2/TRBV6-3 | TGTGCCAGCAGTTACCCAGGTCCCGGTCAGCCCCAGCATTTT | CASSYPGPGQPQHF
NA | NA | TRBJ1-1 | TRBV6-2/TRBV6-3 | TGTGCCAGCAGTGGTTCTCCCTCGGGTGAAGCTTTCTTT | CASSGSPSGEAFF
NA | NA | TRBJ2-7 | TRBV28 | TGTGCCAGCAGTTTAGCGGCTTACGAGCAGTACTTC | CASSLAAYEQYF
NA | NA | TRBJ2-2 | TRBV7-6 | TGTGCCAGCAGCTTAGGTGCGGGGTACACCGGGGAGCTGTTTTTT | CASSLGAGYTGELFF
NA | NA | TRBJ2-6 | TRBV7-9 | TGTGCCAGCAGCCACCCCTCTGGGGCCAACGTCCTGACTTTC | CASSHPSGANVLTF
NA | NA | TRBJ1-6 | TRBV5-5 | TGTGCCAGCAGCTCCGCGGGGGACCCAAATTCACCCCTCCACTTT | CASSSAGDPNSPLHF
once | NA | TRBJ1-1 | TRBV28 | TGTGCCAGCAGCTACCCCGACAGAGAAGCTTTCTTT | CASSYPDREAFF
NA | NA | TRBJ2-6 | TRBV28 | TGTGCCAGCAGCTCAGGTGCGGCTGGGGCCAACGTCCTGACTTTC | CASSSGAAGANVLTF
NA | NA | TRBJ1-5 | TRBV6-6 | TGTGCCAGCAGTTACGTTCGTGCCAATCAGCCCCAGCATTTT | CASSYVRANQPQHF
NA | TRBD2 | TRBJ2-3 | TRBV10-3 | TGTGCCATCAGCAACCCTAGCGGGGGGGCGGGGAGCACAGATACGCAGTATTTT | CAISNPSGGAGSTDTQYF
NA | TRBD1 | TRBJ1-2 | TRBV14 | TGTGCCAGCAGCCCCCAACCGGGACAGGGGGGCTATGGCTACACCTTC | CASSPQPGQGGYGYTF
NA | TRBD2 | TRBJ2-3 | TRBV24-1 | TGTGCCACCAGTGATTTTAGCGGGTGGGGAGAAGATACGCAGTATTTT | CATSDFSGWGEDTQYF
NA | NA | TRBJ1-4 | TRBV4-3 | TGCGCCAGCAGCCTAACTCCGGACAGCCAAAACACTAATGAAAAACTGTTTTTT | CASSLTPDSQNTNEKLFF
once | NA | TRBJ1-2 | TRBV6-1 | TGTGCCAGCAGTGAACGACTCGTGGTCAAGGGCTATGGCTACACCTTC | CASSERLVVKGYGYTF
once | TRBD1 | TRBJ1-5 | TRBV5-1 | TGCGCCAGCAGGTGGGGGACAGGGGGCAATCAGCCCCAGCATTTT | CASRWGTGGNQPQHF
NA | NA | TRBJ1-1 | TRBV5-1 | TGCGCCAGCAGCTTGATGCCAGGCCCAGAAGCTTTCTTT | CASSLMPGPEAFF
NA | NA | TRBJ2-7 | TRBV30 | TGTGCCTGGAGTCTAGACTACGAGCAGTACTTC | CAWSLDYEQYF
NA | TRBD1 | TRBJ2-5 | TRBV7-2 | TGTGCCAGCAGCTTTGACAGGGGGCAAGAGACCCAGTACTTC | CASSFDRGQETQYF
once | NA | TRBJ2-3 | TRBV4-3 | TGCGCCAGCAGCCAAGGGCCACAGGATACGCAGTATTTT | CASSQGPQDTQYF
NA | NA | TRBJ1-1 | TRBV10-3 | TGTGCCATCAGTGAGTCCCCAGGGCGAAACACTGAAGCTTTCTTT | CAISESPGRNTEAFF
NA | TRBD1 | TRBJ1-5 | TRBV7-9 | TGTGCCAGCAGCGGACAGGGTGCCGGCAATCAGCCCCAGCATTTT | CASSGQGAGNQPQHF
NA | NA | TRBJ1-5 | TRBV29-1 | TGCAGCGTTGGAGGCGCGGGGGATCAGCCCCAGCATTTT | CSVGGAGDQPQHF
NA | NA | TRBJ1-6 | TRBV21-1 | TGTGCCCGCAGCCCCCCCGGACAGGGGGGCGCACCCCTCCACTTT | CARSPPGQGGAPLHF
once | NA | TRBJ1-4 | TRBV3-1/TRBV3-2 | TGTGCCAGCAGCCCCCGGGGAAGAGGGGGTAATGAAAAACTGTTTTTT | CASSPRGRGGNEKLFF
NA | NA | TRBJ2-5 | TRBV6-1 | TGTGCCAGCAGTGAAATGGGGGGAGCTCAAGAGACCCAGTACTTC | CASSEMGGAQETQYF
NA | NA | TRBJ1-1 | TRBV19 | TGTGCCAGTAGGTCTACAGCTGGAATTTTCATGAACACTGAAGCTTTCTTT | CASRSTAGIFMNTEAFF
NA | TRBD1 | TRBJ1-4 | TRBV24-1 | TGTGCCACCAGTGATCGGGACAGCTTTCGTGAAAAACTGTTTTTT | CATSDRDSFREKLFF
NA | NA | TRBJ2-5 | TRBV15 | TGTGCCACCAGCAGAGGGATGGTAAATGGGACCCAGTACTTC | CATSRGMVNGTQYF
NA | NA | TRBJ2-7 | TRBV7-2 | TGTGCCAGCACATCCGGTTCCCCCTACGAGCAGTACTTC | CASTSGSPYEQYF
NA | NA | TRBJ1-2 | TRBV12-3/TRBV12-4 | TGTGCCAGCAGTTTAGTCCCGGGACAAAGTTGCACCTTC | CASSLVPGQSCTF
NA | TRBD1 | TRBJ2-3 | TRBV18 | TGTGCCAGCTCACCAGGGACAGGGGGCCCCGATACGCAGTATTTT | CASSPGTGGPDTQYF
NA | TRBD1 | TRBJ1-5 | TRBV3-1/TRBV3-2 | TGTGCCAGCAGCCAACAGGGGGCAGGGAATCAGCCCCAGCATTTT | CASSQQGAGNQPQHF
NA | NA | TRBJ1-5 | TRBV5-5 | TGTGCCAGCAGCCCACAGGGCGATCAGCCCCAGCATTTT | CASSPQGDQPQHF
NA | TRBD1 | TRBJ1-2 | TRBV30 | TGTGCCTGTCCGGGACAGGGTACCGGTAACTATGGCTACACCTTC | CACPGQGTGNYGYTF
NA | NA | TRBJ1-1 | TRBV6-6 | TGTGCCAGCAGGGGCCCAGGGGTGGTGAACACTGAAGCTTTCTTT | CASRGPGVVNTEAFF
few | NA | TRBJ1-1 | TRBV5-1 | TGCGCCAGCAGCTTGGTAGGACTGAACACTGAAGCTTTCTTT | CASSLVGLNTEAFF
NA | NA | TRBJ1-3 | TRBV10-3 | TGTGCCACGCAATCCTCTGGAAACACCATATATTTT | CATQSSGNTIYF
NA | NA | TRBJ1-1 | TRBV27 | TGTGCCAGCAGTCTTCGACAGACAAACACTGAAGCTTTCTTT | CASSLRQTNTEAFF
NA | NA | TRBJ1-2 | TRBV5-1 | TGCGCCAGCAGCTTACAGGGAGACTATGGCTACACCTTC | CASSLQGDYGYTF
NA | NA | TRBJ1-5 | TRBV28 | TGTGCCAGCAGTTTAGTGGGGGCGGGCAATCAGCCCCAGCATTTT | CASSLVGAGNQPQHF
many | NA | TRBJ1-2 | TRBV6-5 | TGTGCCAGCAGTTACGGGACTGGGGGCTACACCTTC | CASSYGTGGYTF
NA | NA | TRBJ1-3 | TRBV5-1 | TGCGCCAGCACCACAGGGCTTTCTGGAAACACCATATATTTT | CASTTGLSGNTIYF
NA | NA | TRBJ1-2 | TRBV19 | TGTGCCAGTACCAGTATTGGGTTGATCCATGGCTACACCTTC | CASTSIGLIHGYTF